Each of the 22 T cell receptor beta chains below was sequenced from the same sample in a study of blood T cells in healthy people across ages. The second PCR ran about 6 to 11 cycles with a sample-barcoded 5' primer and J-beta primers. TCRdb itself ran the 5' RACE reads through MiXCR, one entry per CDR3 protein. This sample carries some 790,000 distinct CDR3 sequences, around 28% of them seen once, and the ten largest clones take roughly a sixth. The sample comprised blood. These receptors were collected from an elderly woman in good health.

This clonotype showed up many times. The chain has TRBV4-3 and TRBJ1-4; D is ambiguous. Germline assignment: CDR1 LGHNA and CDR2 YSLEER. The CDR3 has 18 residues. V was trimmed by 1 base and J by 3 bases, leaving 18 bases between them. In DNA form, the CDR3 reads TGCGCCAGCAGCCAAGCCCTCATATACGACGGTGCTAATGAAAAACTGTTTTTT. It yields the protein CASSQALIYDGANEKLFF.

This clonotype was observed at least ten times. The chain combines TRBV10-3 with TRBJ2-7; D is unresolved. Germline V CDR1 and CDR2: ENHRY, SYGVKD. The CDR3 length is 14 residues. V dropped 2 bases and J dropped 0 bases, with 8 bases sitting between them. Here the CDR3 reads CAISEQGYSYEQYF. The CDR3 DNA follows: TGTGCCATCAGTGAGCAAGGGTACTCCTACGAGCAGTACTTC.

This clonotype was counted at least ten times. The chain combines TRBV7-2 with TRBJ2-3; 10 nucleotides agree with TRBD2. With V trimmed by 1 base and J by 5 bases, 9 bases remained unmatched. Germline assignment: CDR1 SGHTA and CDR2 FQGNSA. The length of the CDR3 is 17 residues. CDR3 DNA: TGTGCCAGCAGCTTAGATCGGAGCGGGGGGGCCCGAGATACGCAGTATTTT. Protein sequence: CASSLDRSGGARDTQYF.

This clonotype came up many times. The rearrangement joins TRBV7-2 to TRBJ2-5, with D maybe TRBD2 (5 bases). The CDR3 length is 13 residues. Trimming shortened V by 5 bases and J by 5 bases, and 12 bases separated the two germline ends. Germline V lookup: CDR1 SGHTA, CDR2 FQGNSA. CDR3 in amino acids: CASSPQLVETQYF. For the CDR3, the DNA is TGTGCCAGCAGCCCTCAACTAGTGGAGACCCAGTACTTC.

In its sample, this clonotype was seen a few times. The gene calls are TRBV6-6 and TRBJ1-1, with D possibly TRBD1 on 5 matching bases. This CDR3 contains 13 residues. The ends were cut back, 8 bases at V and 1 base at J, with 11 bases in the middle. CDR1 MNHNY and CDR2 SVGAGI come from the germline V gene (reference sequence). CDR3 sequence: CASLGGENTEAFF. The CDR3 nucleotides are TGTGCCAGCTTGGGAGGGGAGAACACTGAAGCTTTCTTT.

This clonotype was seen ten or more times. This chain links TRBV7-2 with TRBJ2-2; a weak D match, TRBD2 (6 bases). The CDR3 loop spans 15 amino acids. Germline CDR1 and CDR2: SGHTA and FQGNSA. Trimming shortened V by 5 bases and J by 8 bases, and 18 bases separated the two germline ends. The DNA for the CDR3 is TGTGCCAGCAGCATACGGGGGTCATCATCTGGGGAGCTGTTTTTT. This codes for CASSIRGSSSGELFF.

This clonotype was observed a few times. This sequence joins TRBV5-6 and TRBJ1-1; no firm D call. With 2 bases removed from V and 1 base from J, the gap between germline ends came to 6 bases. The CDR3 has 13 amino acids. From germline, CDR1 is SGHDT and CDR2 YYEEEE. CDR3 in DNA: TGTGCCAGCAGCTTACCACCGAACACTGAAGCTTTCTTT. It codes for CASSLPPNTEAFF. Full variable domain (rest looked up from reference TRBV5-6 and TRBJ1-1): DAGVTQSPTHLIKTRGQQVTLRCSPKSGHDTVSWYQQALGQGPQFIFQYYEEEERQRGNFPDRFSGHQFPNYSSELNVNALLLGDSALYLCASSLPPNTEAFFGQGTRLTVV.

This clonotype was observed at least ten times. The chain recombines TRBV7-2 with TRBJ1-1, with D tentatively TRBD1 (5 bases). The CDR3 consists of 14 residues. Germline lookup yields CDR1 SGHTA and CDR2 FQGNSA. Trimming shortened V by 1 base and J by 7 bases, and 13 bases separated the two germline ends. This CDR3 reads CASSLEWGKGEAFF. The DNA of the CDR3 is TGTGCCAGCAGCTTAGAGTGGGGGAAGGGTGAAGCTTTCTTT.

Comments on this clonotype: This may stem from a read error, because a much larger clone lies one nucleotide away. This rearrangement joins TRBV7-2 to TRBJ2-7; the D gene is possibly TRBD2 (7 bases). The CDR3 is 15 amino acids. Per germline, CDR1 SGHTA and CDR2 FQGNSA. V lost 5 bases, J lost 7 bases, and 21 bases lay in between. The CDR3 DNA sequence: TGTGCCAGCAGCCCGGTGGGGGGGGCGGTAAATGAGCAGTACTTC. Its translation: CASSPVGGAVNEQYF. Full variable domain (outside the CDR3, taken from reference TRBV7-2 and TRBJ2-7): GAGVSQSPSNKVTEKGKDVELRCDPISGHTALYWYRQSLGQGLEFLIYFQGNSAPDKSGLPSDRFSAERTGGSVSTLTIQRTQQEDSAVYLCASSPVGGAVNEQYFGPGTRLTVT.

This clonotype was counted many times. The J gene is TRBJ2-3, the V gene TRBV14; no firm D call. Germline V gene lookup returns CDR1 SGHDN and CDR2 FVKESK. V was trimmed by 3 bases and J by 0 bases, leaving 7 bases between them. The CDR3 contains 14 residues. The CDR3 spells CASSHLRSTDTQYF. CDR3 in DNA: TGTGCCAGCAGCCACCTCAGAAGCACAGATACGCAGTATTTT.

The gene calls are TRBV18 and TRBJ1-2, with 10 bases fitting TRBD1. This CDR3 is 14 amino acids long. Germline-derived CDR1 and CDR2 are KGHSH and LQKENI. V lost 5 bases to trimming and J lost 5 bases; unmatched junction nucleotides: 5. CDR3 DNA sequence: TGTGCCAGCTCAAAGGGGACAGGGGAATATGGCTACACCTTC. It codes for CASSKGTGEYGYTF.

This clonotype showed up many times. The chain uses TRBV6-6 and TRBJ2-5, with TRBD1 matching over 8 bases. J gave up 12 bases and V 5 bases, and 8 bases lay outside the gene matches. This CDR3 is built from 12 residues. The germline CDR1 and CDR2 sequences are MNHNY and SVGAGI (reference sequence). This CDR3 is CASSAGQAQEYF. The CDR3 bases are TGTGCCAGCAGTGCGGGACAGGCCCAAGAGTACTTC.

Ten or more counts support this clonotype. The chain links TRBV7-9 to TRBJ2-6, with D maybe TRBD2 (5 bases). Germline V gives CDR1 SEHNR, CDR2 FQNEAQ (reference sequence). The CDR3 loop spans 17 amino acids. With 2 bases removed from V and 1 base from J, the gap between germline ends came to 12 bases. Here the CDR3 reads CASSLTIRTSGANVLTF. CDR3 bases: TGTGCCAGCAGCTTAACGATCCGGACTTCTGGGGCCAACGTCCTGACTTTC.

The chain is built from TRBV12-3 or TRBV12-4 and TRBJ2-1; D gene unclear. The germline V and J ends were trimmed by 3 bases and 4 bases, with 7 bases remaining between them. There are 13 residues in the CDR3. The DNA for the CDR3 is TGTGCCAGCAGTTTTGCCTATTACAATGAGCAGTTCTTC. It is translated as CASSFAYYNEQFF.

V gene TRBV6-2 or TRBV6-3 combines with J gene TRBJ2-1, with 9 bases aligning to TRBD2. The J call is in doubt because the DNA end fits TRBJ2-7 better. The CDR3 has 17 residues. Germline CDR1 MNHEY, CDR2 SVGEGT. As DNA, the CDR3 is TGTGCCAGCAGTTACTCAGGTGCGGGGGGGGGATACAATGAGCAGTACTTC. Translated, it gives CASSYSGAGGGYNEQYF.

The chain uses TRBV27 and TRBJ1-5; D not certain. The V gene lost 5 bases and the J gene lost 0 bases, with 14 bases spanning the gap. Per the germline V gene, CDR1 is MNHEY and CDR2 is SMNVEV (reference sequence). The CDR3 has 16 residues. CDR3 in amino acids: CASSAETSCSNQPQHF. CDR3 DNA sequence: TGTGCCAGCAGTGCGGAGACAAGTTGTAGCAATCAGCCCCAGCATTTT.

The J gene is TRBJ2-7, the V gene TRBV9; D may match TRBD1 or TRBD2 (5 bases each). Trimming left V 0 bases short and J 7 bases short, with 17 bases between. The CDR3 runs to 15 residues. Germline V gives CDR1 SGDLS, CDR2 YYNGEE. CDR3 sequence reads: CASSVGGATYNEQYF. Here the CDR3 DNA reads TGTGCCAGCAGCGTAGGAGGGGCCACCTACAATGAGCAGTACTTC.

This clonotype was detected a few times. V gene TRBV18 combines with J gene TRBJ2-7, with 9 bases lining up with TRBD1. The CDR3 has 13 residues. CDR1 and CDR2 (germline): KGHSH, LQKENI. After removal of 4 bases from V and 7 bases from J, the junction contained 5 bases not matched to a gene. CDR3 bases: TGTGCCAGCTCACGCGGACAGGGGATTGAGCAGTACTTC. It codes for CASSRGQGIEQYF.

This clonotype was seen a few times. CDR3 nucleotides: TGTGCCAGCAGTTACCCGCAGGGGGCCAACGGCTACACCTTC. Translating it yields CASSYPQGANGYTF. The genes are TRBV6-2 or TRBV6-3 and TRBJ1-2; 8 positions agree with TRBD1. The CDR3 sequence is 14 residues long. Trimming at V came to 2 bases and at J to 8 bases, leaving 7 bases not matched to a gene. The germline CDR1 and CDR2 sequences are MNHEY and SVGEGT.

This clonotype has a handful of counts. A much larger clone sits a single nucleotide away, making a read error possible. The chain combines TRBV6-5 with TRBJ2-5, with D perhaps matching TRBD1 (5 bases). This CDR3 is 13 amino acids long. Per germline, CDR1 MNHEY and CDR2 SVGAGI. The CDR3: CVSSGAYQETQYF. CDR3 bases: TGTGTCAGCAGTGGGGCGTACCAAGAGACCCAGTACTTC.

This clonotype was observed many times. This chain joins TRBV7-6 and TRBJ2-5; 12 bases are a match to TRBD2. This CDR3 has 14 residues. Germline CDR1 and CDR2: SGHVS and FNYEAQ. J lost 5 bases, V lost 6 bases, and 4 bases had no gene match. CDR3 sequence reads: CASSSTSGGETQYF. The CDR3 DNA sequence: TGTGCCAGCAGTAGTACTAGCGGGGGGGAGACCCAGTACTTC.

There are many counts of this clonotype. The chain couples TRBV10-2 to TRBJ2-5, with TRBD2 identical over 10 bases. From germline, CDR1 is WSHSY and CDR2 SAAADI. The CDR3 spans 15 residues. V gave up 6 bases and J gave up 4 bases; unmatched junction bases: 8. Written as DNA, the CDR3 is TGCGCCAGCAGGGCTAGCGGGGGAGGTGGAGAGACCCAGTACTTC. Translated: CASRASGGGGETQYF.